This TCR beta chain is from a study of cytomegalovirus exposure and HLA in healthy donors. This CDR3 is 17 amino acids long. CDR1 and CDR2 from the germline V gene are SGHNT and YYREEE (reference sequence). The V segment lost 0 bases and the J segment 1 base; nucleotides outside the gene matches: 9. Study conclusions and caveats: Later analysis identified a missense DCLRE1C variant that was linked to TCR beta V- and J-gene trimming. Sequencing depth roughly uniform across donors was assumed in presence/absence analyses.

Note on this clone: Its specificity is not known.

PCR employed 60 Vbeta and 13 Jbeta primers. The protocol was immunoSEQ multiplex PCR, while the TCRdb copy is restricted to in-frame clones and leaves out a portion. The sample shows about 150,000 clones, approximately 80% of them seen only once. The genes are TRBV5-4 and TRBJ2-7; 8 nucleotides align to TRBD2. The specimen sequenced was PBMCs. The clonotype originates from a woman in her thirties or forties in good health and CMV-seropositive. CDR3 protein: CASSLGGAGAISYEQYF. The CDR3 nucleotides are TGTGCCAGCAGCTTGGGAGGAGCGGGAGCCATTTCCTACGAGCAGTACTTC.